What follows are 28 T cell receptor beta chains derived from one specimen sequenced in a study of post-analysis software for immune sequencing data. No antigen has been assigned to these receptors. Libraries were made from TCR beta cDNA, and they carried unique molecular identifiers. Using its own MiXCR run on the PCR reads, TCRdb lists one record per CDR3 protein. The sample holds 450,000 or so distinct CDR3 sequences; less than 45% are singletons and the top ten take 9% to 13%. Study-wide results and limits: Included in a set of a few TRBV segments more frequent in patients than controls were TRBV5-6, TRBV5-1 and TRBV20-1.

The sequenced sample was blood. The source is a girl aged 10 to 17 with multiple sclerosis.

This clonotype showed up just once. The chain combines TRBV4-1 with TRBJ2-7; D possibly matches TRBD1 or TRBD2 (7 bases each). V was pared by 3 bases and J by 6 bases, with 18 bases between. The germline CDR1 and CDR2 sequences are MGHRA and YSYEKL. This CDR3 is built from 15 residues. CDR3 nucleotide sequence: TGCGCCAGCAGCCACTGGACAGGCCCGGGAGGCGAGCAGTACTTC. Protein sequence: CASSHWTGPGGEQYF.

The CDR3 sequence: CASSVTQGNNEQFF. As DNA, the CDR3 is TGTGCCAGCAGCGTAACTCAGGGAAACAATGAGCAGTTCTTC. The genes are TRBV9 and TRBJ2-1, with D possibly being TRBD1 (5 bases). There are 14 residues in the CDR3. Deletions cut 1 base from V and 5 bases from J, with 10 bases between. Germline V CDR1 and CDR2: SGDLS, YYNGEE. Full variable domain (rest looked up from reference TRBV9 and TRBJ2-1): DSGVTQTPKHLITATGQRVTLRCSPRSGDLSVYWYQQSLDQGLQFLIQYYNGEERAKGNILERFSAQQFPDLHSELNLSSLELGDSALYFCASSVTQGNNEQFFGPGTRLTVL.

The CDR3: CASSIGQASEQYF. CDR3 bases: TGTGCCAGCTCAATCGGACAGGCGTCGGAGCAGTACTTC. The chain couples TRBV18 to TRBJ2-5, with 7 bases lining up with TRBD1. This CDR3 spans 13 amino acids. Trimming removed 5 bases from V and 11 bases from J; junction bases left unmatched: 11. The germline V gene encodes CDR1 KGHSH and CDR2 LQKENI.

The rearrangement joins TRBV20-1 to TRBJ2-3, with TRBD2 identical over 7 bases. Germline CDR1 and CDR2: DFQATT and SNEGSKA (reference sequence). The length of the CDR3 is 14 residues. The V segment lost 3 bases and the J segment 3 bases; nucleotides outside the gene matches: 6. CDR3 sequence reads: CSASGRTRTDTQYF. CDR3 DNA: TGCAGTGCTAGCGGGAGGACGCGGACAGATACGCAGTATTTT.

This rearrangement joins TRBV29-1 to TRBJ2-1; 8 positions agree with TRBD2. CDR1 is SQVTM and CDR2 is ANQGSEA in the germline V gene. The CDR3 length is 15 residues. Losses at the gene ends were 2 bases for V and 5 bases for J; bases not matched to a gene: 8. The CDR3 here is CSVEPWTSRDNEQFF. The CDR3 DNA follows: TGCAGCGTTGAACCCTGGACTAGCAGGGACAATGAGCAGTTCTTC.

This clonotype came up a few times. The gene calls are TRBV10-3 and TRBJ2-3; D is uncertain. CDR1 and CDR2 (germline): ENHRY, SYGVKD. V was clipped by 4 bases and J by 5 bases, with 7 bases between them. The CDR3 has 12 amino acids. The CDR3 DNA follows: TGTGCCATCAGTGCCCCCGGAGATACGCAGTATTTT. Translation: CAISAPGDTQYF.

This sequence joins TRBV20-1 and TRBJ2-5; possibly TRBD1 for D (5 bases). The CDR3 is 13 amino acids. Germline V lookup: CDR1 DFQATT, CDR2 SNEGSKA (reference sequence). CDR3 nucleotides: TGCACCCCATGGTCAGCAGGGAAGAATGAGCAGTACTTC. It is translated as CTPWSAGKNEQYF.

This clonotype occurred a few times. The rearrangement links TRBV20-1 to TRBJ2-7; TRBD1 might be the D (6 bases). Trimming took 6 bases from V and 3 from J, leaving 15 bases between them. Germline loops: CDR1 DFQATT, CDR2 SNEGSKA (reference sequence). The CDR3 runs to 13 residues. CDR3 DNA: TGCAGTGCGCGGACAGAGGAGAACTACGAGCAGTACTTC. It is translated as CSARTEENYEQYF.

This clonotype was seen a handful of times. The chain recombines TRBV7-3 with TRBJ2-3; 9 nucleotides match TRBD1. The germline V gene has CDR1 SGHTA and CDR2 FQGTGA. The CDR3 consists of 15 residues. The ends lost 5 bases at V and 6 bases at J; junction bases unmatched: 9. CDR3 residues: CASSHDRGSMDTQYF. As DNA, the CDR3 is TGTGCCAGCAGCCACGACAGGGGGAGTATGGATACGCAGTATTTT.

The CDR3 coding sequence is TGTGCCAGCAGCTTAGGTACAGGGGGGGGTCCGAAAAACATTCAGTACTTC. The encoded protein is CASSLGTGGGPKNIQYF. V usage is TRBV13 and J usage is TRBJ2-4; TRBD1 is a possible D gene (8 bases). V was trimmed by 0 bases and J by 4 bases, leaving 16 bases between them. Germline V lookup: CDR1 PRHDT, CDR2 FYEKMQ (reference sequence). The CDR3 totals 17 residues.

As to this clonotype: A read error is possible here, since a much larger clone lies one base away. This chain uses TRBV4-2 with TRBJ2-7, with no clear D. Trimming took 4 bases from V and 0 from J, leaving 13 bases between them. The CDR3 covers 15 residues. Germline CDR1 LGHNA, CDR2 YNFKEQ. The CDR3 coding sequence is TGTGCCAGCAGCCGAGATGGCTATTCCTCCTACGAGCAGTACTTC. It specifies CASSRDGYSSYEQYF.

This chain's CDR3 is CSARPLAGDPLRFYNEQFF. Written as DNA, the CDR3 is TGCAGTGCTCGACCCCTAGCGGGAGACCCGTTAAGGTTCTACAATGAGCAGTTCTTC. The chain carries TRBV20-1 and TRBJ2-1; 10 positions match TRBD2. Losses at the gene ends were 5 bases for V and 3 bases for J; bases not matched to a gene: 19. The CDR3 spans 19 residues. Germline CDR1 is DFQATT and CDR2 is SNEGSKA (reference sequence).

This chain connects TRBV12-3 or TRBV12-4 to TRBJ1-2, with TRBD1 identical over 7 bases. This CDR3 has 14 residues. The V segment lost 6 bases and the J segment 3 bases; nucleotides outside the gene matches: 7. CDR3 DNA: TGTGCCAGCAGAACGACAGGGTTGGACTATGGCTACACCTTC. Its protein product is CASRTTGLDYGYTF.

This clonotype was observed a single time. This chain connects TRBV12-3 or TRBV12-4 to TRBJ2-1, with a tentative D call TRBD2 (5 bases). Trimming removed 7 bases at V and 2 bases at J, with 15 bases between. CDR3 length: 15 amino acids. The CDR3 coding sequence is TGTGCCAGCACCACCCAACGGGGTACCTACAATGAGCAGTTCTTC. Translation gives CASTTQRGTYNEQFF.

CDR3 coding DNA: TGCAGCACAAAGGACCCACGAAGGAACACTGAAGCTTTCTTT. Protein product: CSTKDPRRNTEAFF. The chain couples TRBV29-1 to TRBJ1-1; D gene ambiguous. Trimming stripped 8 bases from V and 1 base from J, with 17 bases between. Germline V lookup: CDR1 SQVTM, CDR2 ANQGSEA. The CDR3 runs 14 residues.

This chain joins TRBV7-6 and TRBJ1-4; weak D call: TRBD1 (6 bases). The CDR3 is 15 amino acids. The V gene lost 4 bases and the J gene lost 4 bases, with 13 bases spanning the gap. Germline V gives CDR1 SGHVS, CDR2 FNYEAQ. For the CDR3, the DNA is TGTGCCAGCAGCTCGGTGGCAGGGGTTAATGAAAAACTGTTTTTT. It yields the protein CASSSVAGVNEKLFF.

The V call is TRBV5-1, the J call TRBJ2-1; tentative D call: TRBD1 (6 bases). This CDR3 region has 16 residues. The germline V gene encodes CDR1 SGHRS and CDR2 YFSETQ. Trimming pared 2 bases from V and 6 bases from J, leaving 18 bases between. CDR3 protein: CASSLNVAGAGNEQFF. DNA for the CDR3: TGCGCCAGCAGCTTAAACGTGGCAGGGGCGGGCAATGAGCAGTTCTTC.

CDR3 bases: TGTGCCAGCAGCTCTACGAGCGGCGGGACAAACATTTACGAGCAGTACTTC. Amino acid sequence: CASSSTSGGTNIYEQYF. The rearrangement links TRBV7-9 to TRBJ2-7; either TRBD1 or TRBD2 may supply D (6 bases each). The V end was cut by 4 bases, the J end by 4 bases, with 23 bases between. In germline, CDR1 is SEHNR, CDR2 FQNEAQ (reference sequence). The CDR3 totals 17 residues.

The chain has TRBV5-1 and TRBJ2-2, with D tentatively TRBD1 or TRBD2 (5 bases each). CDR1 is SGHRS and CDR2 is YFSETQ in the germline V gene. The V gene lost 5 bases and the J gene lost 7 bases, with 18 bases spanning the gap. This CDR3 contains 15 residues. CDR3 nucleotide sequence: TGCGCCAGCAGAATGGGACCCTCGTTCGTCGGGGAGCTGTTTTTT. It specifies CASRMGPSFVGELFF.

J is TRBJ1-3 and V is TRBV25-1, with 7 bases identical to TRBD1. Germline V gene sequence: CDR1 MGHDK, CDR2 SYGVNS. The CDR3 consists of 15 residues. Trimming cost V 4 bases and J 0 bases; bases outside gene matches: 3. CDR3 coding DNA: TGTGCCAGCAGTGGCAGGGACAGCTCTGGAAACACCATATATTTT. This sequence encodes CASSGRDSSGNTIYF.

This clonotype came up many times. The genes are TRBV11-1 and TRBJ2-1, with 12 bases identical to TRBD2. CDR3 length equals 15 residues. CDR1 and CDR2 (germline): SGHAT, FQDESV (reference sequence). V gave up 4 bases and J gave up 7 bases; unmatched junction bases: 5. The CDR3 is CASSSPTSGSNEQFF. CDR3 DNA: TGTGCCAGCAGCTCCCCGACTAGCGGGAGTAATGAGCAGTTCTTC.

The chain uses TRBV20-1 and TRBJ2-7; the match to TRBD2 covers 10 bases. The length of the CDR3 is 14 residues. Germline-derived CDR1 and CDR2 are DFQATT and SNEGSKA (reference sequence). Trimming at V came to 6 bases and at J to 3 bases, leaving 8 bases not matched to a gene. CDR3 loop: CSAQGLAKDYEQYF. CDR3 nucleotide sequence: TGCAGTGCCCAGGGACTAGCGAAAGACTACGAGCAGTACTTC.

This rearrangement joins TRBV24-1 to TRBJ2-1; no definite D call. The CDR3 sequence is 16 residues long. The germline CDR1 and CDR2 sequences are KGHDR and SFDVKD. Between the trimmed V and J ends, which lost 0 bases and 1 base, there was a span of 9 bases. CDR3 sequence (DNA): TGTGCCACCAGTGATTTGAGGACGGAGTCCTACAATGAGCAGTTCTTC. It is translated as CATSDLRTESYNEQFF.

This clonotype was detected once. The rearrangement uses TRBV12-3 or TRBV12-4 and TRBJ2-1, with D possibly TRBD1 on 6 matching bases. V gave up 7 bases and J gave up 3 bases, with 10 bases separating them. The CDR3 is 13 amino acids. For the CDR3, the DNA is TGTGCCAGCAAGGGGGTTGACTACAATGAGCAGTTCTTC. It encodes CASKGVDYNEQFF.

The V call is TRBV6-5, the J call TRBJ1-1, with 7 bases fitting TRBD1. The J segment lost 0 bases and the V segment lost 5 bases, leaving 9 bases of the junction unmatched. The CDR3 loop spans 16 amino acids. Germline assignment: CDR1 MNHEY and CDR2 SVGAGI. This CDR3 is CASSQWTGGMNTEAFF. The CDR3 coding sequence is TGTGCCAGCAGTCAATGGACAGGTGGGATGAACACTGAAGCTTTCTTT.

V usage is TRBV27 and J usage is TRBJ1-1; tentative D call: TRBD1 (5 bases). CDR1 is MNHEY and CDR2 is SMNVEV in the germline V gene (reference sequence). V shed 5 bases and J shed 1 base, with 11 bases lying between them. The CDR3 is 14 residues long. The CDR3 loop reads CASSETTGNTEAFF. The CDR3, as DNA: TGTGCCAGCAGTGAGACAACAGGGAACACTGAAGCTTTCTTT.

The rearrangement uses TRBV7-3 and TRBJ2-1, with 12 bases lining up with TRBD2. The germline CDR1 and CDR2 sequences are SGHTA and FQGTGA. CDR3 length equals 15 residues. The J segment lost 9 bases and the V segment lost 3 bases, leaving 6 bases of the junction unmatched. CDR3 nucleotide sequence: TGTGCCAGCAGCTTCCTAGCGGGAGGGCCTGTTGAGCAGTTCTTC. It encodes CASSFLAGGPVEQFF.

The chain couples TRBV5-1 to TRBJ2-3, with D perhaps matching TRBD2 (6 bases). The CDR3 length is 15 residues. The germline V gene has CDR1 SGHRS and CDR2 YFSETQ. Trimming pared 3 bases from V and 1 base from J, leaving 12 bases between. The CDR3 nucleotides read TGCGCCAGCAGCTCCGGGACTTTTCGCACAGATACGCAGTATTTT. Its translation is CASSSGTFRTDTQYF.